A single sample gave rise to the 18 T cell receptor beta chains below, sequenced in a study of shared clonotypes between healthy human individuals. The data were produced by immunoSEQ multiplex PCR, yet TCRdb's version contains in-frame clones alone and is incomplete. This sample yields about 710,000 clones, of which roughly 72% are seen a single time; over 1.5% belongs to the top ten. The sequenced sample consisted of memory CD4+ T cells sorted from blood. As for subset: CD45RA-negative fraction. All receptors come from a woman in her twenties or thirties in good health.

The rearrangement uses TRBV9 and TRBJ2-7; weak D call: TRBD2 (5 bases). Between the trimmed V and J ends, which lost 0 bases and 0 bases, there was a span of 7 bases. The CDR3 runs 14 residues. The V gene's germline CDR1 is SGDLS and CDR2 YYNGEE. This chain's CDR3 is CASSVGGHSYEQYF. The CDR3 DNA reads as TGTGCCAGCAGCGTAGGAGGGCACTCCTACGAGCAGTACTTC. Based on the CDR3 plus reference TRBV9 and TRBJ2-7, the full variable domain is DSGVTQTPKHLITATGQRVTLRCSPRSGDLSVYWYQQSLDQGLQFLIQYYNGEERAKGNILERFSAQQFPDLHSELNLSSLELGDSALYFCASSVGGHSYEQYFGPGTRLTVT.

This chain joins TRBV2 and TRBJ2-3; D is unclear. The CDR3 is 12 residues long. Deletions cut 4 bases from V and 6 bases from J, with 8 bases between. Germline V lookup: CDR1 SNHLY, CDR2 FYNNEI. Written as DNA, the CDR3 is TGTGCCAGCAGTGTACAAGCGGATACGCAGTATTTT. Translating gives CASSVQADTQYF.

The chain combines TRBV2 with TRBJ1-5; D is uncertain. CDR1 is SNHLY, CDR2 FYNNEI, per germline. The V and J ends lost 6 bases and 5 bases respectively, with 8 bases between them. This CDR3 has 12 amino acids. CDR3 DNA: TGTGCCAGCAGCCGGGTTTATCAGCCCCAGCATTTT. Its translation: CASSRVYQPQHF.

V usage is TRBV18 and J usage is TRBJ2-2; D not certain. The CDR3 extends over 16 amino acids. V lost 4 bases, J lost 6 bases, and 18 bases lay in between. CDR1 and CDR2 (germline): KGHSH, LQKENI. The CDR3 region is CASSLAARTLAGELFF. CDR3 DNA sequence: TGTGCCAGCTCACTCGCCGCCCGGACCCTCGCCGGGGAGCTGTTTTTT.

V usage is TRBV11-2 and J usage is TRBJ2-2, with D uncertain. The CDR3 loop spans 14 amino acids. Trimming shortened V by 5 bases and J by 1 base, and 8 bases separated the two germline ends. Germline assignment: CDR1 SGHAT and CDR2 FQNNGV. The CDR3, as DNA: TGTGCCAGCAGCCCGAGTATGAACACCGGGGAGCTGTTTTTT. It is translated as CASSPSMNTGELFF.

This chain uses TRBV27 with TRBJ1-5, with D perhaps TRBD1 (6 bases). Between the trimmed V and J ends, which lost 6 bases and 6 bases, there was a span of 15 bases. The CDR3 covers 14 residues. Per the germline V gene, CDR1 is MNHEY and CDR2 is SMNVEV (reference sequence). CDR3 DNA: TGTGCCAGCAGATTACAGGGTAGTGGTCAGCCCCAGCATTTT. This gives the protein CASRLQGSGQPQHF.

The chain is built from TRBV6-1 and TRBJ2-6; D unclear. The germline V and J ends were trimmed by 4 bases and 2 bases, with 9 bases remaining between them. This CDR3 contains 15 residues. Looked up from germline, CDR1 is MNHNS and CDR2 is SASEGT. CDR3 loop: CASSVGFPGANVLTF. CDR3 coding DNA: TGTGCCAGCAGTGTGGGGTTCCCTGGGGCCAACGTCCTGACTTTC.

This clone has at least ten counts. The V call is TRBV4-1, the J call TRBJ2-3; TRBD2 matches at 11 bases. V shed 1 base, J shed 0 bases, and the junction held 3 bases outside the gene matches. The CDR3 length is 17 residues. The V gene's germline CDR1 is MGHRA and CDR2 YSYEKL. The CDR3 bases are TGCGCCAGCAGCCAAGTGTGGACTAGCGGGAGCACAGATACGCAGTATTTT. This codes for CASSQVWTSGSTDTQYF.

This clone was observed a few times. The J gene is TRBJ2-2, the V gene TRBV6-6; D assignment may be TRBD1 or TRBD2 (6 bases each). Germline loops: CDR1 MNHNY, CDR2 SVGAGI (reference sequence). This CDR3 spans 16 amino acids. Trimming took off 6 bases at V and 0 bases at J, with 14 bases between the two ends. CDR3 in DNA: TGTGCCAGCAGCCCCCAGGGGACTGCGAACACCGGGGAGCTGTTTTTT. As protein: CASSPQGTANTGELFF.

The chain uses TRBV28 and TRBJ1-5; a weak D match, TRBD1 (5 bases). The V end was cut by 5 bases, the J end by 7 bases, with 15 bases between. The germline gives CDR1 MDHEN, CDR2 SYDVKM. The CDR3 totals 14 residues. The CDR3 DNA sequence: TGTGCCAGCAGTCCTCAGGGTGGTTTCCAGCCCCAGCATTTT. It codes for CASSPQGGFQPQHF.

Only a few counts were recorded for this clone. The chain uses TRBV7-3 and TRBJ2-7; D unclear. Per the germline V gene, CDR1 is SGHTA and CDR2 is FQGTGA. V dropped 5 bases and J dropped 0 bases, with 20 bases sitting between them. The length of the CDR3 is 17 residues. CDR3 sequence: CASSTTNRTVSSYEQYF. The CDR3 DNA reads as TGTGCCAGCAGCACTACAAACCGGACGGTAAGCTCCTACGAGCAGTACTTC.

DNA of the CDR3: TGTGCCAGCAGGACAGAAGGACTGATTTATGGAGGGCAGTTCTTC. This sequence encodes CASRTEGLIYGGQFF. The rearrangement uses TRBV27 and TRBJ2-1; tentatively, D is TRBD1 or TRBD2 (5 bases each). V lost 6 bases and J lost 12, with 24 bases in between. Germline V gene lookup returns CDR1 MNHEY and CDR2 SMNVEV (reference sequence). The CDR3 sequence is 15 residues long.

The chain has TRBV6-5 and TRBJ1-3; D unresolved. V lost 5 bases and J lost 0, with 8 bases in between. The CDR3 contains 14 residues. Per germline, CDR1 MNHEY and CDR2 SVGAGI. This chain's CDR3 is CASSTGFSGNTIYF. DNA of the CDR3: TGTGCCAGCAGTACGGGATTCTCTGGAAACACCATATATTTT.

This chain connects TRBV5-1 to TRBJ1-1; possible D gene TRBD1, 5 bases. The CDR3 consists of 17 residues. Germline V gives CDR1 SGHRS, CDR2 YFSETQ. The ends were cut back, 1 base at V and 3 bases at J, with 19 bases in the middle. The CDR3 DNA reads as TGCGCCAGCAGCTTGAACGTGGGGGATGCTTCGTACACTGAAGCTTTCTTT. Translated: CASSLNVGDASYTEAFF. The entire variable domain, with the rest obtained from reference TRBV5-1 and TRBJ1-1, is as follows: KAGVTQTPRYLIKTRGQQVTLSCSPISGHRSVSWYQQTPGQGLQFLFEYFSETQRNKGNFPGRFSGRQFSNSRSEMNVSTLELGDSALYLCASSLNVGDASYTEAFFGQGTRLTVV.

This chain uses TRBV7-3 with TRBJ2-3; D gene ambiguous. V lost 0 bases and J lost 2, with 9 bases in between. Germline values: CDR1 SGHTA, CDR2 FQGTGA. The CDR3 runs to 15 residues. The chain's CDR3 is CASSLTILPTDTQYF. The CDR3 nucleotides are TGTGCCAGCAGCTTAACAATCCTCCCCACAGATACGCAGTATTTT.

The chain recombines TRBV5-4 with TRBJ2-5; 9 positions match TRBD1. The ends lost 4 bases at V and 5 bases at J; junction bases unmatched: 12. The germline CDR1 and CDR2 sequences are SGHNT and YYREEE (reference sequence). The CDR3 is 16 residues long. CDR3 sequence: CASSQGGTGTLETQYF. DNA of the CDR3: TGTGCCAGCAGCCAAGGGGGGACAGGGACTTTGGAGACCCAGTACTTC.

This clone was seen ten or more times. CDR3 DNA sequence: TGTGCCAGCAGGATTAGGGACAGGTATTCACCCCTCCACTTT. This sequence encodes CASRIRDRYSPLHF. The V and J genes are TRBV28 and TRBJ1-6; TRBD1 matches at 8 bases. The CDR3 has 14 amino acids. Germline V lookup: CDR1 MDHEN, CDR2 SYDVKM. V lost 6 bases and J lost 8; bases outside the gene matches: 6.

The sample holds one count of this clone. The J gene is TRBJ2-1, the V gene TRBV11-2; 10 bases are shared with TRBD2. The CDR3 runs to 18 residues. Germline lookup yields CDR1 SGHAT and CDR2 FQNNGV. V shed 2 bases, J shed 8 bases, and the junction held 15 bases outside the gene matches. DNA of the CDR3: TGTGCCAGCAGCTTACGTCTAGCGGGAGAATGGGGGTTCGATGAGCAGTTCTTC. This translates into CASSLRLAGEWGFDEQFF.